The 32 T cell receptor beta chains given below trace back to one sample, sequenced in a study of blood T cell repertoires in COVID-19. Measured with immunoSEQ multiplex PCR; TCRdb has only the in-frame clones, and not every one. This sample has around 97,000 clones, with 70% to 85% found just once. Sequencing was carried out using peripheral blood. These receptors all come from a man aged 65-85 years with acute or convalescent COVID-19.

V usage is TRBV27 and J usage is TRBJ1-5; D remains unclear. Germline V lookup: CDR1 MNHEY, CDR2 SMNVEV (reference sequence). The CDR3 contains 15 residues. V was trimmed by 4 bases and J by 0 bases, leaving 10 bases between them. DNA of the CDR3: TGTGCCAGCAGTTCAAACTCCGTTAGCAATCAGCCCCAGCATTTT. It codes for CASSSNSVSNQPQHF.

The chain combines TRBV19 with TRBJ1-2; tentative D call: TRBD1 (5 bases). CDR3 length: 15 residues. Trimming removed 1 base from V and 4 bases from J, with 13 bases in between. Germline CDR1 and CDR2: LNHDA and SQIVND (reference sequence). In nucleotides, the CDR3 is TGTGCCAGTAGTATAGCGGGGGGGGTCGGCTATGGCTACACCTTC. This translates into CASSIAGGVGYGYTF.

The chain is built from TRBV29-1 and TRBJ2-5; D may be TRBD2 (5 bases). The CDR3 extends over 11 amino acids. The V gene's germline CDR1 is SQVTM and CDR2 ANQGSEA. The V gene lost 4 bases and the J gene lost 2 bases, with 5 bases spanning the gap. The CDR3 bases are TGCAGCGTTGGGGAGCAAGAGACCCAGTACTTC. It specifies CSVGEQETQYF.

This sequence joins TRBV9 and TRBJ2-3; a possible D gene is TRBD2 (6 bases). From germline, CDR1 is SGDLS and CDR2 YYNGEE. The CDR3 has 17 amino acids. With 0 bases removed from V and 5 bases from J, the gap between germline ends came to 19 bases. CDR3 nucleotide sequence: TGTGCCAGCAGCGTAGGGTGGGGACTTCCCACAGGAGATACGCAGTATTTT. It encodes CASSVGWGLPTGDTQYF. Variable domain in full (rest from reference TRBV9 and TRBJ2-3): DSGVTQTPKHLITATGQRVTLRCSPRSGDLSVYWYQQSLDQGLQFLIQYYNGEERAKGNILERFSAQQFPDLHSELNLSSLELGDSALYFCASSVGWGLPTGDTQYFGPGTRLTVL.

This clone was seen only once. The CDR3 DNA follows: TGTGCCAGCAGTGGGGGACAGCTGAGCTCCTACAATGAGCAGTTCTTC. It encodes CASSGGQLSSYNEQFF. The gene calls are TRBV6-1 and TRBJ2-1; 7 bases fit TRBD1. In germline, CDR1 is MNHNS, CDR2 SASEGT. V dropped 4 bases and J dropped 0; count of bases not matched to a gene: 6. The CDR3 loop spans 16 amino acids.

V and J are TRBV7-3 and TRBJ2-1; 8 positions match TRBD2. Germline-derived CDR1 and CDR2 are SGHTA and FQGTGA. The CDR3 spans 14 residues. Trimming took 2 bases from V and 9 from J; bases not matched to a gene: 6. In nucleotides, the CDR3 is TGTGCCAGCAGCTTATGGCCGGGAGGGCCTGAGCAGTTCTTC. Its protein product is CASSLWPGGPEQFF.

This chain uses TRBV18 with TRBJ1-2; D not resolved. Trimming left V 2 bases short and J 8 bases short, with 12 bases between. This CDR3 is built from 13 residues. Per the germline V gene, CDR1 is KGHSH and CDR2 is LQKENI. The DNA for the CDR3 is TGTGCCAGCTCACCATCGGCAGCGCGAGGCTACACCTTC. Translated, it gives CASSPSAARGYTF. The full variable domain, in which reference TRBV18 and TRBJ1-2 provide the parts outside the CDR3, is NAGVMQNPRHLVRRRGQEARLRCSPMKGHSHVYWYRQLPEEGLKFMVYLQKENIIDESGMPKERFSAEFPKEGPSILRIQQVVRGDSAAYFCASSPSAARGYTFGSGTRLTVV.

The V gene is TRBV7-9, the J gene TRBJ1-1, with D tentatively TRBD1 (5 bases). This CDR3 has 16 amino acids. Germline CDR1 reads SEHNR; CDR2 reads FQNEAQ (reference sequence). V dropped 1 base and J dropped 1 base, with 13 bases sitting between them. DNA for the CDR3: TGTGCCAGCAGCTTAGGCAGCGGGGGTGCGAACACTGAAGCTTTCTTT. Amino acids: CASSLGSGGANTEAFF.

The CDR3 bases are TGTGCCAGCAACATGGACAGGGGGTTGTATCAGCCCCAGCATTTT. It yields the protein CASNMDRGLYQPQHF. V and J are TRBV28 and TRBJ1-5; 10 bases fit TRBD1. Germline V CDR1 and CDR2: MDHEN, SYDVKM. The CDR3 is made up of 15 amino acids. Germline trimming cut 7 bases from V and 5 bases from J; bases unmatched to any gene: 8.

The V gene is TRBV2, the J gene TRBJ1-5, with 10 bases aligning to TRBD1. The V gene's germline CDR1 is SNHLY and CDR2 FYNNEI. The CDR3 is 16 residues long. V shed 4 bases and J 0 bases; nucleotides not matched to a gene: 3. The CDR3 protein is CASSVGTGASNQPQHF. The CDR3 DNA reads as TGTGCCAGCAGTGTTGGGACAGGGGCTAGCAATCAGCCCCAGCATTTT.

The CDR3: CASSLGGAETEAFF. The CDR3 bases are TGTGCCAGCAGCTTAGGGGGCGCGGAGACTGAAGCTTTCTTT. The chain combines TRBV7-3 with TRBJ1-1, with a possible D match to TRBD1 (6 bases). Trimming left V 2 bases short and J 5 bases short, with 12 bases between. Germline CDR1 reads SGHTA; CDR2 reads FQGTGA. The CDR3 runs to 14 residues.

This clone has a handful of counts. This chain links TRBV3-1 (or the pseudogene TRBV3-2) with TRBJ1-6; TRBD1 is a possible D gene (6 bases). Germline V CDR1 and CDR2: LGHDT, YNNKEL (reference sequence). V gave up 4 bases and J gave up 8 bases, with 12 bases separating them. This CDR3 region has 14 residues. Written as DNA, the CDR3 is TGTGCCAGCAGCCTTTTACAGGGAGATTCACCCCTCCACTTT. The encoded protein is CASSLLQGDSPLHF.

This rearrangement joins TRBV18 to TRBJ1-5, with TRBD1 matching 7 bases. Germline assignment: CDR1 KGHSH and CDR2 LQKENI. The V segment lost 4 bases and the J segment 3 bases; nucleotides outside the gene matches: 12. The CDR3 has 17 residues. CDR3 residues: CASSLTGAGATNQPQHF. The DNA for the CDR3 is TGTGCCAGCTCACTAACAGGGGCAGGAGCAACCAATCAGCCCCAGCATTTT.

The V gene is TRBV4-1, the J gene TRBJ1-6; D not certain. V lost 0 bases and J lost 9, with 6 bases in between. Germline values: CDR1 MGHRA, CDR2 YSYEKL. This CDR3 spans 13 amino acids. The DNA for the CDR3 is TGCGCCAGCAGCCAAGATTCTAGTTCACCCCTCCACTTT. It encodes CASSQDSSSPLHF.

This rearrangement joins TRBV9 to TRBJ1-6; 8 bases are shared with TRBD1. Germline CDR1 SGDLS, CDR2 YYNGEE. The CDR3 length is 14 residues. V shed 4 bases and J 7 bases; nucleotides not matched to a gene: 4. The CDR3 DNA is TGTGCCAGCAGCTCGACAGGGGAGAATTCACCCCTCCACTTT. Residues: CASSSTGENSPLHF.

The J gene is TRBJ2-1, the V gene TRBV29-1; 9 positions match TRBD2. V lost 6 bases to trimming and J lost 0 bases; unmatched junction nucleotides: 6. Looked up from germline, CDR1 is SQVTM and CDR2 is ANQGSEA. The length of the CDR3 is 15 residues. In DNA form, the CDR3 reads TGCAGCGTCGGGACTAGCCCCAGCTCCTACAATGAGCAGTTCTTC. Translating gives CSVGTSPSSYNEQFF.

The chain links TRBV14 to TRBJ1-2; possibly TRBD1 for D (6 bases). The CDR3 has 15 amino acids. The germline V and J ends were trimmed by 4 bases and 5 bases, with 17 bases remaining between them. CDR1 is SGHDN and CDR2 is FVKESK in the germline V gene. CDR3 DNA: TGTGCCAGCAGCCCCCCGGGACATCGGGGTTATGGCTACACCTTC. It translates to CASSPPGHRGYGYTF.

The CDR3 nucleotides read TGTGCCAGTACCACAAGGGGCTCTAATGAAAAACTGTTTTTT. The encoded protein is CASTTRGSNEKLFF. The J gene is TRBJ1-4, the V gene TRBV19; D is possibly TRBD1 (5 bases). V gave up 7 bases and J gave up 3 bases, with 12 bases separating them. In germline, CDR1 is LNHDA, CDR2 SQIVND (reference sequence). The CDR3 is 14 residues long.

The chain is built from TRBV24-1 and TRBJ1-5, with unresolved D. The V end lost 4 bases, the J end lost 6 bases, and 9 bases lay between the germline ends. Germline CDR1 reads KGHDR; CDR2 reads SFDVKD. The CDR3 has 13 residues. CDR3 nucleotide sequence: TGTGCCACCAGTGAGAGTACCCGTCAGCCCCAGCATTTT. It translates to CATSESTRQPQHF.

The V call is TRBV7-3, the J call TRBJ2-1; 8 bases align to TRBD2. V dropped 4 bases and J dropped 3; count of bases not matched to a gene: 5. The CDR3 contains 15 residues. The germline gives CDR1 SGHTA, CDR2 FQGTGA. The CDR3 DNA reads as TGTGCCAGCAGCTGGGGCGGGGGGAGCTACAATGAGCAGTTCTTC. It yields the protein CASSWGGGSYNEQFF. Full variable domain (remainder filled in from reference TRBV7-3 and TRBJ2-1): GAGVSQTPSNKVTEKGKYVELRCDPISGHTALYWYRQSLGQGPEFLIYFQGTGAADDSGLPNDRFFAVRPEGSVSTLKIQRTERGDSAVYLCASSWGGGSYNEQFFGPGTRLTVL.

CDR3 bases: TGTGCCAGCAGTTCCCCCGATCAGCCCCAGCATTTT. Amino acids: CASSSPDQPQHF. The chain is built from TRBV12-3 or TRBV12-4 and TRBJ1-5, with D uncertain. The CDR3 runs to 12 residues. Trimming pared 4 bases from V and 5 bases from J, leaving 6 bases between.

The V call is TRBV6-5, the J call TRBJ1-2; the D gene is possibly TRBD1 (6 bases). Deletions cut 5 bases from V and 3 bases from J, with 10 bases between. The CDR3 covers 13 residues. CDR1 and CDR2 from the germline V gene are MNHEY and SVGAGI. CDR3 nucleotides: TGTGCCAGCAGTAAACAGGGTGACTATGGCTACACCTTC. This gives the protein CASSKQGDYGYTF.

This clone appeared a single time. V is TRBV7-2 and J is TRBJ2-1, with D unresolved. V was pared by 6 bases and J by 7 bases, with 13 bases between. Per germline, CDR1 SGHTA and CDR2 FQGNSA. The CDR3 contains 13 residues. As DNA, the CDR3 is TGTGCCAGCAGATATTCCCTAGAGAATGAGCAGTTCTTC. It is translated as CASRYSLENEQFF. The whole variable domain, filled in from reference TRBV7-2 and TRBJ2-1, reads GAGVSQSPSNKVTEKGKDVELRCDPISGHTALYWYRQSLGQGLEFLIYFQGNSAPDKSGLPSDRFSAERTGGSVSTLTIQRTQQEDSAVYLCASRYSLENEQFFGPGTRLTVL.

This chain uses TRBV2 with TRBJ2-2, with no clear D. V was shortened by 10 bases and J by 6 bases, with 12 bases between the two germline ends. This CDR3 has 12 residues. The germline V gene has CDR1 SNHLY and CDR2 FYNNEI. The CDR3 coding sequence is TGTGCCACATCGTCGGTATCCGGGGAGCTGTTTTTT. Amino acid sequence: CATSSVSGELFF.

The chain is built from TRBV27 and TRBJ1-4, with D perhaps TRBD1 (5 bases). Germline values: CDR1 MNHEY, CDR2 SMNVEV (reference sequence). This CDR3 spans 14 amino acids. With 8 bases removed from V and 2 bases from J, the gap between germline ends came to 12 bases. In DNA form, the CDR3 reads TGTGCCAGCGGGGCTTGGAGTACTAATGAAAAACTGTTTTTT. Its translation: CASGAWSTNEKLFF.

J is TRBJ2-2 and V is TRBV7-9, with 7 nucleotides matching TRBD1. Germline CDR1 reads SEHNR; CDR2 reads FQNEAQ (reference sequence). J was trimmed by 3 bases and V by 1 base; bases with no gene match: 5. CDR3 length equals 16 residues. Here the CDR3 DNA reads TGTGCCAGCAGCTTAGTGGACAGGCTGGACACCGGGGAGCTGTTTTTT. Residues: CASSLVDRLDTGELFF.

The CDR3 DNA reads TGTGCCAGCAGTGGCGGGACGAGGGAAAAACTGTTTTTT. It encodes CASSGGTREKLFF. V usage is TRBV2 and J usage is TRBJ1-4, with TRBD1 as a possible D gene (5 bases). Trimming pared 4 bases from V and 8 bases from J, leaving 11 bases between. The CDR3 runs 13 residues. Germline assignment: CDR1 SNHLY and CDR2 FYNNEI. Full variable domain (outside the CDR3, taken from reference TRBV2 and TRBJ1-4): EPEVTQTPSHQVTQMGQEVILRCVPISNHLYFYWYRQILGQKVEFLVSFYNNEISEKSEIFDDQFSVERPDGSNFTLKIRSTKLEDSAMYFCASSGGTREKLFFGSGTQLSVL.

V gene TRBV10-3 combines with J gene TRBJ2-5; TRBD1 agrees at 7 bases. The CDR3 is 13 residues long. After removal of 7 bases from V and 5 bases from J, the junction contained 7 bases not matched to a gene. Germline V gives CDR1 ENHRY, CDR2 SYGVKD. In DNA, the CDR3 is TGTGCCATCATGACAGGGCCTTCGGAGACCCAGTACTTC. The encoded protein is CAIMTGPSETQYF.

CDR3 in amino acids: CASRQGTNEKLFF. The DNA of the CDR3 is TGTGCCAGTCGACAGGGGACTAATGAAAAACTGTTTTTT. The rearrangement joins TRBV6-5 to TRBJ1-4; 8 bases align to TRBD1. This CDR3 contains 13 residues. Germline loops: CDR1 MNHEY, CDR2 SVGAGI. The J segment lost 2 bases and the V segment lost 9 bases, leaving 2 bases of the junction unmatched.

The chain recombines TRBV10-3 with TRBJ2-7, with TRBD2 identical over 7 bases. The CDR3 totals 15 residues. Germline CDR1 and CDR2: ENHRY and SYGVKD. The V segment lost 2 bases and the J segment 2 bases; nucleotides outside the gene matches: 6. As DNA, the CDR3 is TGTGCCATCAGTGAGCCGGGGGGACTAACCTACGAGCAGTACTTC. Protein: CAISEPGGLTYEQYF.

This clone occurred once. V and J are TRBV2 and TRBJ1-5; D is uncertain. This CDR3 spans 14 amino acids. V was clipped by 6 bases and J by 6 bases, with 15 bases between them. In germline, CDR1 is SNHLY, CDR2 FYNNEI. This CDR3 reads CASRGSGGGQPQHF. DNA for the CDR3: TGTGCCAGCAGGGGCTCGGGAGGTGGTCAGCCCCAGCATTTT. The full variable domain, rest sourced from reference TRBV2 and TRBJ1-5, is EPEVTQTPSHQVTQMGQEVILRCVPISNHLYFYWYRQILGQKVEFLVSFYNNEISEKSEIFDDQFSVERPDGSNFTLKIRSTKLEDSAMYFCASRGSGGGQPQHFGDGTRLSIL.

For this clone: One end of the junction varies from germline; a read error may be responsible. The chain combines TRBV10-1 with TRBJ2-2; D may be TRBD1 (6 bases). Germline CDR1 reads WNHNN; CDR2 reads SYGVQD (reference sequence). CDR3 size: 15 residues. The CDR3 DNA sequence: TGCGCCAGCAGTTCGAGACAGGCGAACGCCGGGGAGCTGTTTTTT. Translated: CASSSRQANAGELFF.